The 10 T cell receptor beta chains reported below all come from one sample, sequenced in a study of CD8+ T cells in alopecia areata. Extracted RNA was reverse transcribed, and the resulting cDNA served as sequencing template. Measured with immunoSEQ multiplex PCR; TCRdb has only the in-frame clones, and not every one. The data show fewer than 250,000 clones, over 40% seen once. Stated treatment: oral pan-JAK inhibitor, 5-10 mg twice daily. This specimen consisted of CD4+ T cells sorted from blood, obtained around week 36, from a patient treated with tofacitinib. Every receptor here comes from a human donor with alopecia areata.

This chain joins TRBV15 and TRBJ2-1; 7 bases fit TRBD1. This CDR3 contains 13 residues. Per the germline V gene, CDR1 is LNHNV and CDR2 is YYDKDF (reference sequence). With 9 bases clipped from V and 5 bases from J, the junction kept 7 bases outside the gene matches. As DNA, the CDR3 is TGTGCCACTGGACAGGTTATGAACAATGAGCAGTTCTTC. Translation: CATGQVMNNEQFF.

In DNA, the CDR3 is TGTGCCAGCAGGGACGGACTAGCGGGGGTCTACAATGAGCAGTTCTTC. It yields the protein CASRDGLAGVYNEQFF. V usage is TRBV27 and J usage is TRBJ2-1; 13 bases align to TRBD2. Germline V gene lookup returns CDR1 MNHEY and CDR2 SMNVEV (reference sequence). The CDR3 length is 16 residues. The junction had 5 bases not matched to a gene; V was cut back by 6 bases and J by 3 bases.

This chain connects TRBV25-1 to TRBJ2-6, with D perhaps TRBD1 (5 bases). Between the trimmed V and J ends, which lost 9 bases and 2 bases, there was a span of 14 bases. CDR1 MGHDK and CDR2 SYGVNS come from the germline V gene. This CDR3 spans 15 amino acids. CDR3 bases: TGTGCCAGTAGCACAGGAGTCCCTGGGGCCAACGTCCTGACTTTC. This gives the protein CASSTGVPGANVLTF.

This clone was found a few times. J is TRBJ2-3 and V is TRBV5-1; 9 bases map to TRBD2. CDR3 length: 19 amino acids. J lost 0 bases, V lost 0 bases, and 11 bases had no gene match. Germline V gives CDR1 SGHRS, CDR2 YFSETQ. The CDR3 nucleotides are TGCGCCAGCAGCTTGGGTATGGTCACTAGCGGGCCAAGCACAGATACGCAGTATTTT. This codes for CASSLGMVTSGPSTDTQYF.

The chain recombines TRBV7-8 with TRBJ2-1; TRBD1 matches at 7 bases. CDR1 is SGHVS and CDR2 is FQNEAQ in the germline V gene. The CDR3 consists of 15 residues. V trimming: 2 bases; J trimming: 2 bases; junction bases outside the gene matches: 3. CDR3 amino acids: CASSLTQGAYNEQFF. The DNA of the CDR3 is TGTGCCAGCAGCTTAACCCAGGGGGCCTACAATGAGCAGTTCTTC.

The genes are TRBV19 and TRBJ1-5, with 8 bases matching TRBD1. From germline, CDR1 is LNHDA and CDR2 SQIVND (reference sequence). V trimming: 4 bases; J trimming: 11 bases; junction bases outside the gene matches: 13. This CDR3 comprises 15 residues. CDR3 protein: CASSTSGQVIVAQHF. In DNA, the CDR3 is TGTGCCAGTAGTACCTCGGGACAGGTTATTGTGGCCCAGCATTTT.

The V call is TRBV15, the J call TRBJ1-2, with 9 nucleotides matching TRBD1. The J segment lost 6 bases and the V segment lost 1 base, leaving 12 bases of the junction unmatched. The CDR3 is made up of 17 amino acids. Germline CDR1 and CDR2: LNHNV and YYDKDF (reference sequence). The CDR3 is CATSRGWLGQGKNGYTF. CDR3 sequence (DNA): TGTGCCACCAGCAGAGGGTGGCTCGGACAGGGGAAGAATGGCTACACCTTC.

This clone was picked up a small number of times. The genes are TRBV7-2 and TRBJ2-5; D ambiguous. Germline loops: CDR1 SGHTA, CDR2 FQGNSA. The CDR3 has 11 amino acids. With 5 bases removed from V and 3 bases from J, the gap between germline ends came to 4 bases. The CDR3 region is CASSAKETQYF. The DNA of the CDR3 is TGTGCCAGCAGCGCAAAAGAGACCCAGTACTTC.

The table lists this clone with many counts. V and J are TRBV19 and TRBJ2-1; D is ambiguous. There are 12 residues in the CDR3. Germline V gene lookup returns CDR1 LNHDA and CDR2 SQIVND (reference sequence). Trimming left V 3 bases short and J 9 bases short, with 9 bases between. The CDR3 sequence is CASSIDWGEQFF. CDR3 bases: TGTGCCAGTAGTATCGACTGGGGTGAGCAGTTCTTC.

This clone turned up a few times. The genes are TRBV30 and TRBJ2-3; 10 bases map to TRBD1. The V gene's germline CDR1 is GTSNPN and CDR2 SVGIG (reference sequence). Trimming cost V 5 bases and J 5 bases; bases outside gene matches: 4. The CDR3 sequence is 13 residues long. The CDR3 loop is CAWGGTGEDTQYF. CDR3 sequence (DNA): TGTGCCTGGGGGGGGACAGGGGAAGATACGCAGTATTTT.